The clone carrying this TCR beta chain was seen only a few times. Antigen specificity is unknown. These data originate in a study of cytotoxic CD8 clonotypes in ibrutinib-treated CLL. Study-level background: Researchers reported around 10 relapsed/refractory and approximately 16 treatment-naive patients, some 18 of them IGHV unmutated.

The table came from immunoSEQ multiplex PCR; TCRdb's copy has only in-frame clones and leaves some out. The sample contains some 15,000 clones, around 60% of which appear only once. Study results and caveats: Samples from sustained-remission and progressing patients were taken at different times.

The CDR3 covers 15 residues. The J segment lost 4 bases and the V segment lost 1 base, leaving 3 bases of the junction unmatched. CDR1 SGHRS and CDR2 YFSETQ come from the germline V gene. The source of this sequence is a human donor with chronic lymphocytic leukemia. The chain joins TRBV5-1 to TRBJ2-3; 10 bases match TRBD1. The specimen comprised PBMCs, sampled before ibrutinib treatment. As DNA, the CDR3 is TGCGCCAGCAGCTTGCGCGGACAGGGGGCAGATACGCAGTATTTT. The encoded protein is CASSLRGQGADTQYF.